This entry features one T cell receptor (beta chain) sequence. What it recognizes is unknown. This sample was taken from a study of T cells in Graves' hyperthyroidism and ophthalmopathy. The PBMCs studied were ones that came from about 10 ml fresh peripheral blood. Amplification targeted TCR beta CDR3 regions from RNA transcripts. With the HTBI primer set, the TCR CDR3 went through a first round of RT-PCR. MiXCR was run by TCRdb on the multiplex PCR reads, yielding one entry per CDR3 protein. This sample has fewer than 700,000 distinct CDR3 sequences, with about 15% found just once. Germline assignment: CDR1 MDHEN and CDR2 SYDVKM. Trimming pared 4 bases from V and 3 bases from J, leaving 13 bases between. The CDR3 contains 15 residues. Study-wide results and caveats: Within blood appeared most thyroid clonotypes that had expanded above 0.001.

The sequence was obtained from a woman aged 18-29 years with Graves' ophthalmopathy. The material sequenced was blood. The chain couples TRBV28 to TRBJ1-5; possibly TRBD1 for D (5 bases). The CDR3 reads CASSSSGGINQPQHF. CDR3 nucleotides: TGTGCCAGCAGTTCCTCGGGGGGAATCAATCAGCCCCAGCATTTT.